This entry lists 20 T cell receptor beta chains sequenced from one sample in a study of blood T cells in healthy people across ages. The authors ran a second PCR of about 7 to 11 cycles using a sample-barcoded 5' primer and a J-beta primer mix. One entry per CDR3 protein, called by TCRdb with MiXCR from the 5' RACE reads. The data show more than 500,000 distinct CDR3 sequences, approximately 27% seen once. The sequenced material came from blood. Receptors were obtained from a woman in her seventies in good health.

V gene TRBV20-1 combines with J gene TRBJ2-2; D is unclear. Trimming took 6 bases from V and 6 from J, leaving 11 bases between them. The CDR3 is 12 amino acids. Germline V gives CDR1 DFQATT, CDR2 SNEGSKA (reference sequence). As DNA, the CDR3 is TGCAGTGCCTCACGAGGTGCCGGGGAGCTGTTTTTT. It encodes CSASRGAGELFF.

This clonotype appeared many times. The gene calls are TRBV11-2 and TRBJ2-5; 10 bases fit TRBD1. V shed 4 bases, J shed 3 bases, and the junction held 5 bases outside the gene matches. Germline CDR1 is SGHAT and CDR2 is FQNNGV. This CDR3 comprises 15 residues. The CDR3: CASSSVGTGEETQYF. The CDR3 bases are TGTGCCAGCAGCTCGGTGGGGACAGGGGAAGAGACCCAGTACTTC.

The rearrangement joins TRBV6-1 to TRBJ1-4; D is perhaps TRBD1 (5 bases). V lost 7 bases to trimming and J lost 4 bases, with 13 bases between them. Per the germline V gene, CDR1 is MNHNS and CDR2 is SASEGT. The CDR3 spans 14 residues. The CDR3 region has the DNA TGTGCCAGCACGGGGGTTGGGGGTAATGAAAAACTGTTTTTT. It is translated as CASTGVGGNEKLFF.

The CDR3 sequence: CANYRGAGGNRGGETQYF. DNA of the CDR3: TGTGCCAACTATCGCGGGGCAGGGGGCAATAGAGGAGGAGAGACCCAGTACTTC. The V and J genes are TRBV5-4 and TRBJ2-5; 8 nucleotides match TRBD1. Germline V lookup: CDR1 SGHNT, CDR2 YYREEE (reference sequence). The CDR3 runs to 18 residues. V lost 9 bases, J lost 4 bases, and 23 bases stayed unmatched.

This clonotype was seen a handful of times. The chain employs TRBV6-2 or TRBV6-3 and TRBJ2-5; D remains ambiguous. The germline V gene has CDR1 MNHEY and CDR2 SVGEGT. Trimming pared 4 bases from V and 4 bases from J, leaving 7 bases between. This CDR3 has 12 residues. CDR3 residues: CASSFTTETQYF. DNA of the CDR3: TGTGCCAGCAGTTTTACGACAGAGACCCAGTACTTC.

This chain joins TRBV7-6 and TRBJ1-5; possibly TRBD1 for D (6 bases). CDR1 is SGHVS and CDR2 is FNYEAQ in the germline V gene. V was shortened by 1 base and J by 3 bases, with 10 bases between the two germline ends. This CDR3 is 15 amino acids long. DNA of the CDR3: TGTGCCAGCAGCTTAGGGCCAGGGGTCAATCAGCCCCAGCATTTT. Protein sequence: CASSLGPGVNQPQHF.

The chain uses TRBV5-1 and TRBJ1-6, with 8 nucleotides matching TRBD1. The germline V gene encodes CDR1 SGHRS and CDR2 YFSETQ. CDR3 size: 15 residues. V lost 3 bases to trimming and J lost 8 bases; unmatched junction nucleotides: 7. The CDR3 region has the DNA TGCGCCAGCAGCTCCCGGACAGGGCTAGATTCACCCCTCCACTTT. Translation gives CASSSRTGLDSPLHF.

In this sample, this clonotype turned up many times. The chain combines TRBV4-3 with TRBJ2-4, with D possibly being TRBD1 or TRBD2 (5 bases each). The CDR3 extends over 13 amino acids. V lost 3 bases to trimming and J lost 11 bases, with 14 bases between them. Germline CDR1 LGHNA, CDR2 YSLEER. The CDR3 sequence is CASSHPGAAVQYF. CDR3 in DNA: TGCGCCAGCAGCCACCCCGGGGCCGCCGTTCAGTACTTC.

The chain combines TRBV4-3 with TRBJ1-2, with 7 bases fitting TRBD1. The J segment lost 4 bases and the V segment lost 3 bases, leaving 14 bases of the junction unmatched. This CDR3 region has 17 residues. Germline V gene data show CDR1 as LGHNA and CDR2 as YSLEER. DNA for the CDR3: TGCGCCAGCAGCCAGAACCTTCTCAGGGGGGCAAGCTATGGCTACACCTTC. Amino acid sequence: CASSQNLLRGASYGYTF.

This clonotype occurred a few times. V is TRBV29-1 and J is TRBJ2-5; D not resolved. Trimming stripped 6 bases from V and 4 bases from J, with 12 bases between. CDR1 is SQVTM and CDR2 is ANQGSEA in the germline V gene. This CDR3 spans 12 amino acids. The CDR3 DNA reads TGCAGCGTCGTGGACGGCCGAGAGACCCAGTACTTC. The encoded protein is CSVVDGRETQYF.

Ten or more counts support this clonotype. This chain connects TRBV5-5 to TRBJ2-3; D is ambiguous. Trimming removed 5 bases at V and 5 bases at J, with 9 bases between. The CDR3 runs to 12 residues. Germline assignment: CDR1 SGHKS and CDR2 YYEKEE (reference sequence). CDR3 in amino acids: CASSYEKDTQYF. The CDR3 DNA reads TGTGCCAGCAGTTATGAGAAAGATACGCAGTATTTT.

This clonotype occurred many times. The chain has TRBV7-2 and TRBJ1-6; TRBD1 matches at 7 bases. The V segment lost 5 bases and the J segment 10 bases; nucleotides outside the gene matches: 14. CDR1 and CDR2 (germline): SGHTA, FQGNSA. The CDR3 is 16 residues long. CDR3 in DNA: TGTGCCAGCAGCCCACGAGAGGGGGCAACGGGATCACCCCTCCACTTT. Encoded protein: CASSPREGATGSPLHF.

This clonotype was found a few times. This chain joins TRBV7-9 and TRBJ2-1; no reliable D call. Trimming cost V 4 bases and J 0 bases, with 13 bases left between them. Germline V gene sequence: CDR1 SEHNR, CDR2 FQNEAQ (reference sequence). The length of the CDR3 is 16 residues. The CDR3 DNA is TGTGCCAGCAGCTCCTGGGTAGCCGACTCCTACAATGAGCAGTTCTTC. As protein: CASSSWVADSYNEQFF.

The chain recombines TRBV9 with TRBJ1-1; D not resolved. Germline-derived CDR1 and CDR2 are SGDLS and YYNGEE. V gave up 0 bases and J gave up 1 base, with 7 bases separating them. This CDR3 region has 14 residues. The CDR3 DNA sequence: TGTGCCAGCAGCGTAGGGGGATGGAACACTGAAGCTTTCTTT. This codes for CASSVGGWNTEAFF.

This clonotype was seen more than once but under ten times. This CDR3 is CATADSYEQYF. The CDR3 nucleotides are TGTGCCACCGCGGACAGCTACGAGCAGTACTTC. The chain has TRBV24-1 and TRBJ2-1; perhaps TRBD1 as D (6 bases). Judging by the DNA end, TRBJ2-7 fits better; the J call may be wrong. This CDR3 region has 11 residues. Germline CDR1 and CDR2: KGHDR and SFDVKD.

The rearrangement joins TRBV15 to TRBJ2-1, with 11 bases identical to TRBD2. J was trimmed by 16 bases and V by 0 bases; bases with no gene match: 14. CDR3 size: 16 residues. CDR1 and CDR2 (germline): LNHNV, YYDKDF (reference sequence). Here the CDR3 reads CATSRDILAGGVPKFF. In DNA, the CDR3 is TGTGCCACCAGCAGAGATATATTAGCGGGGGGGGTTCCGAAATTCTTC.

The V and J genes are TRBV4-2 and TRBJ1-2; a possible D gene is TRBD1 (6 bases). V was cut by 0 bases and J by 7 bases, with 12 bases left in between. The CDR3 runs to 14 residues. Looked up from germline, CDR1 is LGHNA and CDR2 is YNFKEQ. In nucleotides, the CDR3 is TGTGCCAGCAGCCAAGAATCGGGGGCCCCTGGCTACACCTTC. Its protein is CASSQESGAPGYTF.

The chain links TRBV2 to TRBJ2-5, with D perhaps matching TRBD1 (6 bases). V dropped 4 bases and J dropped 2 bases, with 11 bases sitting between them. There are 14 residues in the CDR3. The germline V gene encodes CDR1 SNHLY and CDR2 FYNNEI. CDR3 in amino acids: CASSVGADQETQYF. CDR3 coding DNA: TGTGCCAGCAGTGTGGGGGCCGATCAAGAGACCCAGTACTTC.

The chain employs TRBV6-2 or TRBV6-3 and TRBJ2-7, with D perhaps TRBD1 (6 bases). The CDR3 is made up of 14 amino acids. The germline V gene has CDR1 MNHEY and CDR2 SVGEGT. Trimming pared 2 bases from V and 0 bases from J, leaving 8 bases between. CDR3 protein: CASSYDRRSYEQYF. The DNA for the CDR3 is TGTGCCAGCAGTTACGACAGGCGCTCCTACGAGCAGTACTTC.

The chain combines TRBV20-1 with TRBJ2-1, with TRBD2 matching 9 bases. The J call may be faulty, since TRBJ2-5 better matches the DNA end. Germline CDR1 and CDR2: DFQATT and SNEGSKA (reference sequence). This CDR3 is built from 13 residues. The CDR3 spells CSGKRGAGETQYF. The DNA for the CDR3 is TGCAGTGGAAAGCGGGGGGCAGGGGAGACCCAGTACTTC.